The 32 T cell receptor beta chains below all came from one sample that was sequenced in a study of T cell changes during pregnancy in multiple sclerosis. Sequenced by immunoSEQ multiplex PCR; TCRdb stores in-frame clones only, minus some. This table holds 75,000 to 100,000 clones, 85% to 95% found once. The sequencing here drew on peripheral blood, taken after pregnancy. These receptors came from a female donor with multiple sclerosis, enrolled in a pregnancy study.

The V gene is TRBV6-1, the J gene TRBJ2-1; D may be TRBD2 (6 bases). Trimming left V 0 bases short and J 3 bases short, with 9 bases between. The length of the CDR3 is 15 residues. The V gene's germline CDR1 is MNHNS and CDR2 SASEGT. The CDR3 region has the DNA TGTGCCAGCAGTGAAGCTAGCGGAATCTACAATGAGCAGTTCTTC. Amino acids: CASSEASGIYNEQFF.

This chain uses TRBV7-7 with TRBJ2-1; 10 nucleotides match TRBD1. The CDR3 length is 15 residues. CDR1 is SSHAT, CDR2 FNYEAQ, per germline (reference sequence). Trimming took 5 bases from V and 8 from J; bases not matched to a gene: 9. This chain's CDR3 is CASSPGQGVSDEQFF. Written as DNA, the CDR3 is TGTGCCAGCAGCCCAGGACAGGGGGTCTCCGATGAGCAGTTCTTC.

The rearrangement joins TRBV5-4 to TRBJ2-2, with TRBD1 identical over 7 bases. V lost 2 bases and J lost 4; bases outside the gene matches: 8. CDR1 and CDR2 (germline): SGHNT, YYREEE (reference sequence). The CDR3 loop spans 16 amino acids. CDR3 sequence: CASSFLTPGGTGELFF. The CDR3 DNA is TGTGCCAGCAGCTTTTTGACGCCAGGGGGCACCGGGGAGCTGTTTTTT.

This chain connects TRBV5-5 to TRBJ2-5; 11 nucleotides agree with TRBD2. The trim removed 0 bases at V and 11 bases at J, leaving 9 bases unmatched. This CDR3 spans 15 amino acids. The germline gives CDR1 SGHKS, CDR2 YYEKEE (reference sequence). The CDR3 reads CASSLVSSGGLGQYF. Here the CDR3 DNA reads TGTGCCAGCAGCTTGGTGTCTAGCGGGGGGCTAGGGCAGTACTTC.

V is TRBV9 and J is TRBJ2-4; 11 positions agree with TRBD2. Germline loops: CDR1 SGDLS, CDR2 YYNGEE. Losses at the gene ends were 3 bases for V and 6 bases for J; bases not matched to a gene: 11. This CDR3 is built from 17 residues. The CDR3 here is CASSERVGLAELNIQYF. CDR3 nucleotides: TGTGCCAGCAGCGAACGAGTGGGACTAGCGGAACTAAACATTCAGTACTTC.

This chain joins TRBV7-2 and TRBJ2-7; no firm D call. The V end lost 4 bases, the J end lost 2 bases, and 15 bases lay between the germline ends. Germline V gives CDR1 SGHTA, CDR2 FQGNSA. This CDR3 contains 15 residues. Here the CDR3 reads CASSSEAYRTYEQYF. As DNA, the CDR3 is TGTGCCAGCAGCTCCGAGGCGTACCGTACCTACGAGCAGTACTTC.

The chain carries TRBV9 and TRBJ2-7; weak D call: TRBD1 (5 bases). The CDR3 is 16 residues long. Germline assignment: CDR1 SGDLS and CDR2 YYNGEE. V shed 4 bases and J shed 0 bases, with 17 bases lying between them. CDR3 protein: CASSLGPETASYEQYF. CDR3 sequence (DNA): TGTGCCAGCAGCCTCGGACCTGAGACAGCCTCCTACGAGCAGTACTTC.

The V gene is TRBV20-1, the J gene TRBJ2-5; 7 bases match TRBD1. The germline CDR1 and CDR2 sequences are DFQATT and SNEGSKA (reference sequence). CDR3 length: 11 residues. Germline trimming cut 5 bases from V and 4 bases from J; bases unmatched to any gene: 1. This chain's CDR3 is CSAAGGETQYF. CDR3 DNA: TGCAGTGCTGCAGGGGGAGAGACCCAGTACTTC.

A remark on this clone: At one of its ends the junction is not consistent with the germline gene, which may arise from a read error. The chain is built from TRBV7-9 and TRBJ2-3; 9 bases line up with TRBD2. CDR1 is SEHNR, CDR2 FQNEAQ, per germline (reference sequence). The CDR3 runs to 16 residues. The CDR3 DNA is TGCGCCAGCAGCCAAGCCGAGCGGGGGGTGGCAGATACGCAGTATTTT. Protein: CASSQAERGVADTQYF.

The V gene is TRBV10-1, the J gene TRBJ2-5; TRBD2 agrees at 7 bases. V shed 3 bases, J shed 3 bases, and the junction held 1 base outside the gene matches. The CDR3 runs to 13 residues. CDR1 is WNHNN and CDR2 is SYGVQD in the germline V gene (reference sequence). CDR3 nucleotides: TGCGCCAGCAGTGACAGCGGGAAAGAGACCCAGTACTTC. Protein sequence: CASSDSGKETQYF.

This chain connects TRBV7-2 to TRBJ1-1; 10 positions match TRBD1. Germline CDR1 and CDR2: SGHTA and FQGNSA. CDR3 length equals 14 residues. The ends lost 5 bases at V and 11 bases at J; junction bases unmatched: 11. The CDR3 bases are TGTGCCAGCAGCCCTTTGACAGGGGGCAAAGAGGCTTTCTTT. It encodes CASSPLTGGKEAFF.

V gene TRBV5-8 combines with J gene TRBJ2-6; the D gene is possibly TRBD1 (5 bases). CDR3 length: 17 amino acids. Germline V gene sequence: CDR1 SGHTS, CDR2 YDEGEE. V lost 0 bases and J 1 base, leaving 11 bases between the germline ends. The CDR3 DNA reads TGTGCCAGCAGCTTGGACAGGATCATATCTGGGGCCAACGTCCTGACTTTC. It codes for CASSLDRIISGANVLTF.

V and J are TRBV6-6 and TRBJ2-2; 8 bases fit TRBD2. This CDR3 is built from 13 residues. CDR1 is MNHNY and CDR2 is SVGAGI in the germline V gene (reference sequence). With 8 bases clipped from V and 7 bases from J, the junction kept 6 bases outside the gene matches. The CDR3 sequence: CASRSGVYGELFF. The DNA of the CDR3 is TGTGCCAGCCGTAGCGGGGTCTACGGGGAGCTGTTTTTT.

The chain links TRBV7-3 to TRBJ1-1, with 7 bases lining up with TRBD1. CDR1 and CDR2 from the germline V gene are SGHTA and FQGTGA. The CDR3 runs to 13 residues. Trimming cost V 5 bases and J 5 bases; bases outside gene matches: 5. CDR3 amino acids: CASSPGQATEAFF. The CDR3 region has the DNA TGTGCCAGCAGCCCCGGACAGGCAACTGAAGCTTTCTTT.

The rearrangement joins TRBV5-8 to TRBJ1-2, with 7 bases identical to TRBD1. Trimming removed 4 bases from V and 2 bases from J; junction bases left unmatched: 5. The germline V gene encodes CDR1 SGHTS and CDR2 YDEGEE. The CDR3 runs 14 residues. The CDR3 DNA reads TGTGCCAGCAGCCGTCCGACAGGGAACTATGGCTACACCTTC. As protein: CASSRPTGNYGYTF.

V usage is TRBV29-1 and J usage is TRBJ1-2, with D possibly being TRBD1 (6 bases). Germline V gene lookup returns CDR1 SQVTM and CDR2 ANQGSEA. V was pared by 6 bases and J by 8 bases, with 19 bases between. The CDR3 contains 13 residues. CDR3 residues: CSVSTDRLGGYTF. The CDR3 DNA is TGCAGCGTCTCTACAGACAGGTTAGGAGGCTACACCTTC.

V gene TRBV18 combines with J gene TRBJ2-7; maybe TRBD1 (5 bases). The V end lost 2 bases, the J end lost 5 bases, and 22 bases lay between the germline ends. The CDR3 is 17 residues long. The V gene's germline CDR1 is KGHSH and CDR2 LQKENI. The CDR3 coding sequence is TGTGCCAGCTCACCAACACACACAGGATCCCCTGCGGACGAGCAGTACTTC. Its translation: CASSPTHTGSPADEQYF.

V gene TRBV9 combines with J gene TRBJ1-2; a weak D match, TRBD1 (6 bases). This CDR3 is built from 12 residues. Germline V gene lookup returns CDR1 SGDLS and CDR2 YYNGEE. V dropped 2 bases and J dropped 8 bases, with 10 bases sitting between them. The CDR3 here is CASSVGASGYTF. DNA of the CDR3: TGTGCCAGCAGCGTGGGGGCCTCCGGCTACACCTTC.

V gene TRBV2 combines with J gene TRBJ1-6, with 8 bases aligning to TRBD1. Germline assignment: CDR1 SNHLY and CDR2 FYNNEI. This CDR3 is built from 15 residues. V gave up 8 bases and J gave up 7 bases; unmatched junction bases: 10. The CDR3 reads CASLLETGGNSPLHF. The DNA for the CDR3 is TGTGCCAGCCTCCTTGAAACAGGGGGGAATTCACCCCTCCACTTT.

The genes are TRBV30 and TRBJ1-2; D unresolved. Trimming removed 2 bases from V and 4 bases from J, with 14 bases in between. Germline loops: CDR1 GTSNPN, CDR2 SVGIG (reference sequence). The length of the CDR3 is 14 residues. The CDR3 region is CAWSPRVRPYGYTF. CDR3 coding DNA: TGTGCCTGGAGTCCCCGAGTCCGCCCCTATGGCTACACCTTC. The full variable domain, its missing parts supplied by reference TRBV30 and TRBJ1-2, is SQTIHQWPATLVQPVGSPLSLECTVEGTSNPNLYWYRQAAGRGLQLLFYSVGIGQISSEVPQNLSASRPQDRQFILSSKKLLLSDSGFYLCAWSPRVRPYGYTFGSGTRLTVV.

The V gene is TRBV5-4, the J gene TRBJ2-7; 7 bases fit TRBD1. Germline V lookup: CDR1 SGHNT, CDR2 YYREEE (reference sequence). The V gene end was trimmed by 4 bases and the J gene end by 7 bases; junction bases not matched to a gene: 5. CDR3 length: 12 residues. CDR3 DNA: TGTGCCAGCAGCCCCAGACAGGGAGAGCAGTACTTC. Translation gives CASSPRQGEQYF.

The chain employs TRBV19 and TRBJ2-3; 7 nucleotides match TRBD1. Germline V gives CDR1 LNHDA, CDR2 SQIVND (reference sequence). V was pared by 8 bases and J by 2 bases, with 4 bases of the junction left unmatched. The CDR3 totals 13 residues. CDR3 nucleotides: TGTGCCAGTCGGGACAGACTCACAGATACGCAGTATTTT. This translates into CASRDRLTDTQYF.

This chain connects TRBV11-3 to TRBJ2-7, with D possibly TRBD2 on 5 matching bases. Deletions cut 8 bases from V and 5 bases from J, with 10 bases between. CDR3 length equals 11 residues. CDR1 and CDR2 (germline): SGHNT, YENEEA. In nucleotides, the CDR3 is TGTGCCAGCGGACTCGGGCACGAGCAGTACTTC. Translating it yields CASGLGHEQYF.

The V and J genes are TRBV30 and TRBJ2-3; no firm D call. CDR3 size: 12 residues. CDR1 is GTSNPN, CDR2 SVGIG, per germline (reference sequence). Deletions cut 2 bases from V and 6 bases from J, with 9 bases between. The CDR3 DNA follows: TGTGCCTGGAGTATGCTAAAGGATACGCAGTATTTT. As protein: CAWSMLKDTQYF.

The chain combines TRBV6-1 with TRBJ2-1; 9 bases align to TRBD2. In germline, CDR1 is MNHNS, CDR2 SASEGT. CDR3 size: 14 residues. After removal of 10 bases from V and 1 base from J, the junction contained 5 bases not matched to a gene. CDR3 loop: CATFSGGSYNEQFF. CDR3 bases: TGTGCCACCTTTAGCGGGGGTTCCTACAATGAGCAGTTCTTC.

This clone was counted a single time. CDR3 DNA sequence: TGCGCCAGCAGCTTGTGGTCAGGTACCGGAAACACCATATATTTT. Translated: CASSLWSGTGNTIYF. The genes are TRBV5-1 and TRBJ1-3; no clear D. Germline-derived CDR1 and CDR2 are SGHRS and YFSETQ. V was clipped by 1 base and J by 4 bases, with 12 bases between them. The length of the CDR3 is 15 residues.

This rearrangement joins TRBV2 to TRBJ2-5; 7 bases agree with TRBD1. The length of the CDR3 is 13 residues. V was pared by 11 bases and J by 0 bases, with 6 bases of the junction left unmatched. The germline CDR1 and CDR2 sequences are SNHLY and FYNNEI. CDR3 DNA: TGTGCCGGGACAGTCCCGAACCAAGAGACCCAGTACTTC. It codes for CAGTVPNQETQYF.

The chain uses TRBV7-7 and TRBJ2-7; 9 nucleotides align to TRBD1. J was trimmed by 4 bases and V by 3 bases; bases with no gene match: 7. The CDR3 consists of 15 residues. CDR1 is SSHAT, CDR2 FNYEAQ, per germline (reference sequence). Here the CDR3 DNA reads TGTGCCAGCAGCTTCAGGACAGGGGAGATTTACGAGCAGTACTTC. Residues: CASSFRTGEIYEQYF.

This CDR3 reads CASSSAGRGDTEAFF. The CDR3 bases are TGTGCCAGCAGCTCAGCAGGACGCGGGGACACTGAAGCTTTCTTT. V is TRBV5-4 and J is TRBJ1-1; D remains unclear. CDR1 SGHNT and CDR2 YYREEE come from the germline V gene (reference sequence). Trimming pared 3 bases from V and 3 bases from J, leaving 15 bases between. This CDR3 comprises 15 residues. Drawing the rest from reference TRBV5-4 and TRBJ1-1, the complete variable domain is ETGVTQSPTHLIKTRGQQVTLRCSSQSGHNTVSWYQQALGQGPQFIFQYYREEENGRGNFPPRFSGLQFPNYSSELNVNALELDDSALYLCASSSAGRGDTEAFFGQGTRLTVV.

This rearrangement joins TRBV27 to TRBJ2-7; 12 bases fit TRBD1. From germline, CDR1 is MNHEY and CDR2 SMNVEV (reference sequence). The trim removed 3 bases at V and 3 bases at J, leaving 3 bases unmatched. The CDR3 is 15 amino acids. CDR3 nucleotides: TGTGCCAGCAGTTTGGGGACAGGGGGCTTCTACGAGCAGTACTTC. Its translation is CASSLGTGGFYEQYF.

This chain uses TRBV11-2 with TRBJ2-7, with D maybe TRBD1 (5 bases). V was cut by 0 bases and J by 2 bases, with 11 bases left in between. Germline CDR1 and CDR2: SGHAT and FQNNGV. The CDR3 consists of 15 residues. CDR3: CASSLDQGLTYEQYF. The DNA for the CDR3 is TGTGCCAGCAGCTTAGATCAGGGCTTGACCTACGAGCAGTACTTC.

This CDR3 reads CASSQVQGQETQYF. The CDR3 region has the DNA TGTGCCAGCAGCCAAGTACAGGGGCAAGAGACCCAGTACTTC. This chain connects TRBV4-2 to TRBJ2-5, with 7 bases lining up with TRBD1. Germline V gene sequence: CDR1 LGHNA, CDR2 YNFKEQ. Germline trimming cut 1 base from V and 2 bases from J; bases unmatched to any gene: 1. This CDR3 spans 14 amino acids.